This T cell receptor beta chain is from a study of T cell changes during pregnancy in multiple sclerosis. CDR1 is KGHSH and CDR2 is LQKENI in the germline V gene. V lost 6 bases, J lost 2 bases, and 4 bases lay in between. There are 11 residues in the CDR3. Here immunoSEQ multiplex PCR was the method, and the copy in TCRdb shows in-frame clones only, minus some. The repertoire includes approximately 82,000 clones, 75% to 95% of them detected once, and roughly 0.44% sits in the top ten. The receptor was derived from a female donor with multiple sclerosis, enrolled in a pregnancy study. This rearrangement joins TRBV18 to TRBJ2-5; D gene uncertain. The sequencing here drew on CD4+ T cells from peripheral blood mononuclear cells, taken in the second trimester of pregnancy. The CDR3 nucleotides are TGTGCCAGCTCCACTCAAGAGACCCAGTACTTC. Amino acids: CASSTQETQYF.